This TCR beta chain was identified in a study of OX40 agonist ivuxolimab in advanced cancers. Study in general: One patient with hepatocellular carcinoma and two with cutaneous melanoma, three in all, had partial responses. Broader study findings: Antigen specificity of clonally expanded peripheral T cells was not established.

The table came from immunoSEQ multiplex PCR; TCRdb's copy has only in-frame clones and leaves some out. The table shows some 49,000 clones, with 70% to 85% occurring only once. This CDR3 region has 19 residues. Germline CDR1 PRHDT, CDR2 FYEKMQ (reference sequence). With regard to this clone: The antigen remains undetermined. A read error may produce the germline difference seen at one junction end.

The source is an adult with an advanced solid tumor such as melanoma, head and neck, liver or kidney cancer. J is TRBJ2-7 and V is TRBV13; TRBD1 agrees at 7 bases. The specimen comprised CD4+ or CD8+ T cells sorted from blood, sampled in a trial of the OX40 agonist ivuxolimab. This CDR3 reads CASSVGQWEKAQRPYEQHF. CDR3 DNA: TGTGCCAGCAGCGTGGGACAGTGGGAAAAAGCCCAAAGGCCCTACGAGCAGCACTTC.